What follows are 18 T cell receptor beta chains derived from one specimen sequenced in a study of cytomegalovirus exposure and HLA in healthy donors. PCR primers comprised 60 Vbeta and 13 Jbeta primers. Assay: immunoSEQ multiplex PCR; the TCRdb copy retains only in-frame clones and omits some. Among roughly 120,000 clones listed, 75% to 90% were seen once. The material sequenced was PBMCs. All receptors come from a man under 40 in good health and CMV-seronegative.

The V and J genes are TRBV7-9 and TRBJ1-2; D is possibly TRBD1 (6 bases). Trimming took off 4 bases at V and 2 bases at J, with 14 bases between the two ends. This CDR3 comprises 15 residues. CDR1 and CDR2 from the germline V gene are SEHNR and FQNEAQ (reference sequence). CDR3 region: CASSSSGHRNYGYTF. The CDR3 bases are TGTGCCAGCAGCTCCTCGGGACACCGAAACTATGGCTACACCTTC.

The chain joins TRBV11-2 to TRBJ2-1; D perhaps matches TRBD2 (5 bases). CDR1 is SGHAT, CDR2 FQNNGV, per germline. CDR3 size: 14 residues. V lost 6 bases to trimming and J lost 9 bases, with 18 bases between them. The CDR3 sequence is CASSPKRSPIEQFF. The CDR3, as DNA: TGTGCCAGCAGTCCCAAGCGGAGCCCCATTGAGCAGTTCTTC.

The chain links TRBV2 to TRBJ1-2; TRBD1 matches at 7 bases. The length of the CDR3 is 15 residues. Trimming removed 6 bases from V and 0 bases from J; junction bases left unmatched: 7. Looked up from germline, CDR1 is SNHLY and CDR2 is FYNNEI. The DNA of the CDR3 is TGTGCCAGCAGCTTAAGACAGGGCGCTAACTATGGCTACACCTTC. This codes for CASSLRQGANYGYTF.

The gene calls are TRBV2 and TRBJ2-7; 7 positions match TRBD2. Germline CDR1 is SNHLY and CDR2 is FYNNEI. The V and J ends lost 6 bases and 4 bases, in that order; junction bases with no gene match: 12. This CDR3 has 15 residues. Here the CDR3 reads CASSQRGAGEYEQYF. For the CDR3, the DNA is TGTGCCAGCAGCCAACGAGGCGCGGGAGAGTACGAGCAGTACTTC.

This clone showed up just once. The J gene is TRBJ1-1, the V gene TRBV6-1; 7 bases match TRBD1. The CDR3 runs to 14 residues. V was clipped by 5 bases and J by 3 bases; unmatched bases: 6. Germline values: CDR1 MNHNS, CDR2 SASEGT. CDR3 nucleotides: TGTGCCAGCAGTTTACAGGGGCGGCACACTGAAGCTTTCTTT. The encoded protein is CASSLQGRHTEAFF.

The V and J genes are TRBV7-9 and TRBJ2-7, with 11 positions matching TRBD2. CDR3 length: 15 residues. Germline V gene sequence: CDR1 SEHNR, CDR2 FQNEAQ (reference sequence). V gave up 5 bases and J gave up 6 bases; unmatched junction bases: 9. In DNA, the CDR3 is TGTGCCAGCAGCCCACCCCGACTAGCGGGAAGCGAGCAGTACTTC. It specifies CASSPPRLAGSEQYF.

The chain joins TRBV9 to TRBJ2-1; 10 bases are shared with TRBD2. Germline-derived CDR1 and CDR2 are SGDLS and YYNGEE. This CDR3 is built from 15 residues. Losses at the gene ends were 3 bases for V and 4 bases for J; bases not matched to a gene: 4. CDR3: CASSGPGLAYNEQFF. For the CDR3, the DNA is TGTGCCAGCAGCGGCCCGGGACTAGCGTACAATGAGCAGTTCTTC.

J is TRBJ2-7 and V is TRBV30; TRBD2 matches at 13 bases. V trimming: 3 bases; J trimming: 5 bases; junction bases outside the gene matches: 4. This CDR3 is 14 amino acids long. CDR1 is GTSNPN and CDR2 is SVGIG in the germline V gene (reference sequence). CDR3 DNA: TGTGCCTGGAGGCTCGGACTAGCGGGAGACGAGCAGTACTTC. Translated: CAWRLGLAGDEQYF.

The rearrangement uses TRBV7-9 and TRBJ2-1, with 8 nucleotides matching TRBD2. CDR3 size: 16 residues. Germline assignment: CDR1 SEHNR and CDR2 FQNEAQ (reference sequence). The junction had 11 bases not matched to a gene; V was cut back by 1 base and J by 9 bases. The CDR3 sequence is CASSLGASGSKGEQFF. CDR3 in DNA: TGTGCCAGCAGCTTAGGGGCCAGCGGGAGTAAGGGTGAGCAGTTCTTC.

This rearrangement joins TRBV25-1 to TRBJ1-1; D ambiguous. V was cut by 8 bases and J by 3 bases, with 16 bases left in between. The CDR3 is 14 amino acids. Germline CDR1 reads MGHDK; CDR2 reads SYGVNS. Here the CDR3 DNA reads TGTGCCAGCTCCGGGTTCGGAGCTTACACTGAAGCTTTCTTT. Translated: CASSGFGAYTEAFF.

In DNA form, the CDR3 reads TGTGCCAGCACAATCGGGGGGAGCACTGAAGCTTTCTTT. Translated, it gives CASTIGGSTEAFF. This chain joins TRBV6-1 and TRBJ1-1, with D perhaps TRBD1 (5 bases). This CDR3 region has 13 residues. The ends were cut back, 7 bases at V and 4 bases at J, with 13 bases in the middle. CDR1 MNHNS and CDR2 SASEGT come from the germline V gene.

V usage is TRBV29-1 and J usage is TRBJ2-5; D is perhaps TRBD2 (6 bases). Germline assignment: CDR1 SQVTM and CDR2 ANQGSEA. The CDR3 spans 13 residues. V shed 1 base and J shed 4 bases, with 10 bases lying between them. The CDR3 here is CSVEVRDLETQYF. The CDR3 bases are TGCAGCGTTGAAGTCCGGGACTTAGAGACCCAGTACTTC.

The chain joins TRBV21-1 to TRBJ2-1; the table gives TRBD2 as D, unverified against the DNA. TRBV21-1 constitutes a pseudogene. The CDR3 is 17 residues long. Here the CDR3 DNA reads TGTGCCAGCAGCACCCGCTGTTGTCTAGCGGGAGAGGCTGAGCAGTTCTTC. Translated, it gives CASSTRCCLAGEAEQFF.

V gene TRBV28 combines with J gene TRBJ2-7, with 11 bases that match TRBD2. This CDR3 region has 16 residues. Germline V CDR1 and CDR2: MDHEN, SYDVKM. J was trimmed by 2 bases and V by 6 bases; bases with no gene match: 9. The CDR3 nucleotides are TGTGCCAGCAGCCTCGGAGGGACTAGCGGCACCTACGAGCAGTACTTC. It translates to CASSLGGTSGTYEQYF. Based on the CDR3 plus reference TRBV28 and TRBJ2-7, the full variable domain is DVKVTQSSRYLVKRTGEKVFLECVQDMDHENMFWYRQDPGLGLRLIYFSYDVKMKEKGDIPEGYSVSREKKERFSLILESASTNQTSMYLCASSLGGTSGTYEQYFGPGTRLTVT.

The chain uses TRBV7-9 and TRBJ2-7; 14 nucleotides line up with TRBD2. CDR1 is SEHNR and CDR2 is FQNEAQ in the germline V gene (reference sequence). The length of the CDR3 is 17 residues. V shed 5 bases and J 2 bases; nucleotides not matched to a gene: 8. In DNA, the CDR3 is TGTGCCAGCAGCGCGAGACTAGCGGGAGGGCCAGCCTACGAGCAGTACTTC. This gives the protein CASSARLAGGPAYEQYF.

This rearrangement joins TRBV6-4 to TRBJ2-1; TRBD2 matches at 10 bases. The length of the CDR3 is 15 residues. The J segment lost 4 bases and the V segment lost 5 bases, leaving 5 bases of the junction unmatched. The germline V gene has CDR1 MRHNA and CDR2 SNTAGT. CDR3 residues: CASSKREGEYNEQFF. Here the CDR3 DNA reads TGTGCCAGCAGTAAGCGGGAGGGCGAGTACAATGAGCAGTTCTTC.

The chain has TRBV12-5 and TRBJ1-1, with 8 positions matching TRBD1. Looked up from germline, CDR1 is LGHNT and CDR2 is FRNRAP. This CDR3 has 18 amino acids. Trimming took 2 bases from V and 2 from J; bases not matched to a gene: 13. The CDR3 reads CASGLRRGLRPPNTEAFF. The CDR3 DNA sequence: TGTGCTAGTGGTTTGCGCAGGGGGCTCCGTCCTCCAAACACTGAAGCTTTCTTT.

This clone was seen a single time. This chain joins TRBV7-9 and TRBJ2-1; 7 bases are shared with TRBD2. Germline-derived CDR1 and CDR2 are SEHNR and FQNEAQ (reference sequence). The CDR3 runs to 16 residues. V lost 3 bases to trimming and J lost 7 bases; unmatched junction nucleotides: 12. CDR3: CASSLAGLLGWNEQFF. The DNA of the CDR3 is TGTGCCAGCAGCTTGGCGGGACTACTGGGTTGGAATGAGCAGTTCTTC.